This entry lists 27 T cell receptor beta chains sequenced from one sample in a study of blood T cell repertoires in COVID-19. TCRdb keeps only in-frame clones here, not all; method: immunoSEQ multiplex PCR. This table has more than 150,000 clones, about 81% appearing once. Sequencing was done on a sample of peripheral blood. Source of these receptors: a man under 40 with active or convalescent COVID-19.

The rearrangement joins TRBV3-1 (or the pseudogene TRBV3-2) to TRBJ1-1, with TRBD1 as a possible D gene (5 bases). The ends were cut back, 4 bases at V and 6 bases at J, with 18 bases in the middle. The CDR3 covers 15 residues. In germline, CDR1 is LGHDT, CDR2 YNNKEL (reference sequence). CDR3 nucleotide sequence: TGTGCCAGCAGCCGAGACGGGGGTAAGAGTGCTGAAGCTTTCTTT. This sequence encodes CASSRDGGKSAEAFF.

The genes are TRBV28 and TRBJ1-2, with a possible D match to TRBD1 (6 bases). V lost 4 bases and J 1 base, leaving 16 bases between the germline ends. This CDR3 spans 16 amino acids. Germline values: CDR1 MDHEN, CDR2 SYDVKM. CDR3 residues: CASSSGPGAVNYGYTF. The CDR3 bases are TGTGCCAGCAGTTCCGGTCCAGGGGCTGTTAACTATGGCTACACCTTC.

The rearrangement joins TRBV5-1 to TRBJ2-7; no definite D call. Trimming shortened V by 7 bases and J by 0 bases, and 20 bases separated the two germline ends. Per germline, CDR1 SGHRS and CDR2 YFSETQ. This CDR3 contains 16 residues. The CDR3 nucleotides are TGCGCCAGCGCGACGGCGGTCCGGCTGGACTCCTACGAGCAGTACTTC. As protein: CASATAVRLDSYEQYF.

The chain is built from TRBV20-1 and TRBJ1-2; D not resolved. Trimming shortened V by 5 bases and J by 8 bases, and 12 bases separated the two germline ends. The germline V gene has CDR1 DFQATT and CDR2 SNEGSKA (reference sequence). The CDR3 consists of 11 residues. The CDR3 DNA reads TGCAGTGCTCCCCTCCTGGAGGGCTACACCTTC. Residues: CSAPLLEGYTF.

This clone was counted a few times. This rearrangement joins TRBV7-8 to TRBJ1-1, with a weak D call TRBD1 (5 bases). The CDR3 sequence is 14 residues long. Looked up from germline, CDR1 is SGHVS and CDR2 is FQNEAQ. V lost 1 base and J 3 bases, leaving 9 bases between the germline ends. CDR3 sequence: CASSLDGGYTEAFF. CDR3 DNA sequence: TGTGCCAGCAGCTTAGACGGGGGTTACACTGAAGCTTTCTTT. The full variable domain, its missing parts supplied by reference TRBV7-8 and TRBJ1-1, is GAGVSQSPRYKVAKRGQDVALRCDPISGHVSLFWYQQALGQGPEFLTYFQNEAQLDKSGLPSDRFFAERPEGSVSTLKIQRTQQEDSAVYLCASSLDGGYTEAFFGQGTRLTVV.

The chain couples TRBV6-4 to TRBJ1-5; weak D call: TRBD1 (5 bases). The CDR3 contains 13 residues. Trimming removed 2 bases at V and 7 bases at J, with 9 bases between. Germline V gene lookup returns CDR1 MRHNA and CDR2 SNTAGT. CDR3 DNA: TGTGCCAGCAGTGACCAGGGTGGGCAGCCCCAGCATTTT. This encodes CASSDQGGQPQHF.

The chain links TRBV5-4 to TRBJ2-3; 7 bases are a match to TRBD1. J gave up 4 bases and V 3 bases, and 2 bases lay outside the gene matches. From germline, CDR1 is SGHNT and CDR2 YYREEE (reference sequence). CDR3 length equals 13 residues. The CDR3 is CASSSTGADTQYF. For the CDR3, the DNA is TGTGCCAGCAGCTCCACAGGGGCAGATACGCAGTATTTT.

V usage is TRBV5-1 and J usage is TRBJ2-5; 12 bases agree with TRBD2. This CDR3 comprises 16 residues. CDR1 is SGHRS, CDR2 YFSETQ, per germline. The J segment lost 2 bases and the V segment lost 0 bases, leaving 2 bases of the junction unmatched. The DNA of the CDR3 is TGCGCCAGCAGCTTGGCCCTAGCGGGGGGGCAAGAGACCCAGTACTTC. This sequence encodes CASSLALAGGQETQYF.

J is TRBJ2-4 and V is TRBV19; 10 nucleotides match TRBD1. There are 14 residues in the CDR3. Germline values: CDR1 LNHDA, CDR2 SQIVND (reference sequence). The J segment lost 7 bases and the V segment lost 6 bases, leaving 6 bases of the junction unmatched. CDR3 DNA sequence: TGTGCCAGTAGACTTGGACAGGGGGAGAACATTCAGTACTTC. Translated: CASRLGQGENIQYF.

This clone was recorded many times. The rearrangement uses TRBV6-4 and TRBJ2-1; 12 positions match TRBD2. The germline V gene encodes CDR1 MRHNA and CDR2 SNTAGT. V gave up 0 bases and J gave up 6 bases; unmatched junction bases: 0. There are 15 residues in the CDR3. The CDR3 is CASSDSTSGSNEQFF. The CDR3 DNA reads TGTGCCAGCAGTGACTCGACTAGCGGGAGCAATGAGCAGTTCTTC.

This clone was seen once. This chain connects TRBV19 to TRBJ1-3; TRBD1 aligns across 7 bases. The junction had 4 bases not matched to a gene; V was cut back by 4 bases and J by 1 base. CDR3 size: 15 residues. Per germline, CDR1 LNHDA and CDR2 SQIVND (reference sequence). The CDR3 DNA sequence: TGTGCCAGTAGTACTTCAGGGGGGTCTGGAAACACCATATATTTT. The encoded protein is CASSTSGGSGNTIYF.

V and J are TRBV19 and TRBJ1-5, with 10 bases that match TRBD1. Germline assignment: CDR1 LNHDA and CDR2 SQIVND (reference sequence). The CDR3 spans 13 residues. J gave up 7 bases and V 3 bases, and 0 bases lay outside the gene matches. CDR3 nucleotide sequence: TGTGCCAGTAGTATGGGACAGGGGCAGCCCCAGCATTTT. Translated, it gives CASSMGQGQPQHF. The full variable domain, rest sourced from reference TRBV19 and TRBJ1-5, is DGGITQSPKYLFRKEGQNVTLSCEQNLNHDAMYWYRQDPGQGLRLIYYSQIVNDFQKGDIAEGYSVSREKKESFPLTVTSAQKNPTAFYLCASSMGQGQPQHFGDGTRLSIL.

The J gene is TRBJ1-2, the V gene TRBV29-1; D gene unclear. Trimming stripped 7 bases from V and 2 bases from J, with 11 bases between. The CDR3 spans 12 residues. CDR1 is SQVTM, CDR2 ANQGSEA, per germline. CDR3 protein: CSAGGQNYGYTF. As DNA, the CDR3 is TGCAGCGCCGGCGGGCAAAACTATGGCTACACCTTC.

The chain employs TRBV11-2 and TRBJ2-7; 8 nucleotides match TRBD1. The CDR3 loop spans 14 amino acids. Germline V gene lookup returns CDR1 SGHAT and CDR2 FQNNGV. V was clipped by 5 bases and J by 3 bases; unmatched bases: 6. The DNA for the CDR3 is TGTGCCAGCAGCCTAGGGACAGGAATCTACGAGCAGTACGTC. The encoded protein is CASSLGTGIYEQYV.

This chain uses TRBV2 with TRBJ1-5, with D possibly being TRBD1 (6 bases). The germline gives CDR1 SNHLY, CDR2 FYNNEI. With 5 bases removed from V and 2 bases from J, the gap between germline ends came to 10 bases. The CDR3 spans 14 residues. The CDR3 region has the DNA TGTGCCAGCAGTACAGGGTGGGGCAATCAGCCCCAGCATTTT. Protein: CASSTGWGNQPQHF.

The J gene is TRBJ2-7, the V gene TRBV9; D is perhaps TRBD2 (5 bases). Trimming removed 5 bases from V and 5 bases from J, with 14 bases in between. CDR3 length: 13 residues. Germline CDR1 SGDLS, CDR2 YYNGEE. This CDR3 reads CASRSPRVDEQYF. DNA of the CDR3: TGTGCCAGCAGGTCCCCGAGGGTGGACGAGCAGTACTTC.

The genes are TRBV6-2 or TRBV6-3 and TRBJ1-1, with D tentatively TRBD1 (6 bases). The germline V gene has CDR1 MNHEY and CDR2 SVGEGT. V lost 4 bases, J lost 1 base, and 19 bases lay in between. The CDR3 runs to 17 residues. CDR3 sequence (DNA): TGTGCCAGCAGTTCCACAGCCATCCTAGGGGGGAACACTGAAGCTTTCTTT. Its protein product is CASSSTAILGGNTEAFF.

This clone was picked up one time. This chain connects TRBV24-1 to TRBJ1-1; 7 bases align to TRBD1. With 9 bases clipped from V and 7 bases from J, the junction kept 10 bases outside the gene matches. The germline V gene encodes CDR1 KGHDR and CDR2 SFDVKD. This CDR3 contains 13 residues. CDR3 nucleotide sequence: TGTGCCACCCGGGGGACAGCAAGGGATGAAGCTTTCTTT. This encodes CATRGTARDEAFF.

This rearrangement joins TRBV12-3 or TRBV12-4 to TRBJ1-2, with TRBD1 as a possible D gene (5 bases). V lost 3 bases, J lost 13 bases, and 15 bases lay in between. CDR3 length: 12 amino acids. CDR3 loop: CASSFAQGGPTF. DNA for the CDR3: TGTGCCAGCAGTTTTGCGCAGGGCGGACCCACCTTC.

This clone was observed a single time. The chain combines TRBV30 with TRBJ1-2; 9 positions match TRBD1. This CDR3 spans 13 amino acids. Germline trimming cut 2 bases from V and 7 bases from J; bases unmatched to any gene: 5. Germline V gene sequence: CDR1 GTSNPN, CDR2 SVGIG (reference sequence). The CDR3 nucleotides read TGTGCCTGGAGTCACAGGGGGCGTGGTGGCTACACCTTC. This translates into CAWSHRGRGGYTF.

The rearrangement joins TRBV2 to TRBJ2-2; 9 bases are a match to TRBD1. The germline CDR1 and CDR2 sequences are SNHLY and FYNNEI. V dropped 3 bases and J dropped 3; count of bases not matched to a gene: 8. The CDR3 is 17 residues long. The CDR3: CASSDSPGQGDTGELFF. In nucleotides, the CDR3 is TGTGCCAGCAGTGATTCCCCGGGACAGGGAGACACCGGGGAGCTGTTTTTT.

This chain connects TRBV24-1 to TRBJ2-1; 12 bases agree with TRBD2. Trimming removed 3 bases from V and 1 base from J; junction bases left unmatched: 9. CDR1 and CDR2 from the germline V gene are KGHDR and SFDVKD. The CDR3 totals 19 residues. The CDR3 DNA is TGTGCCACCAGTGATACGCCGGGACTAGCGGGCCCATCCTACAATGAGCAGTTCTTC. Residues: CATSDTPGLAGPSYNEQFF.

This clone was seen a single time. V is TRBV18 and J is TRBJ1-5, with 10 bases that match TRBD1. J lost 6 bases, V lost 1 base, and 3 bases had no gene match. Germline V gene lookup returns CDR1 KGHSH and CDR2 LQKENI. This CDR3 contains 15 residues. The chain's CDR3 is CASSPQDRGVQPQHF. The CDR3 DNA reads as TGTGCCAGCTCACCACAGGACAGGGGGGTTCAGCCCCAGCATTTT.

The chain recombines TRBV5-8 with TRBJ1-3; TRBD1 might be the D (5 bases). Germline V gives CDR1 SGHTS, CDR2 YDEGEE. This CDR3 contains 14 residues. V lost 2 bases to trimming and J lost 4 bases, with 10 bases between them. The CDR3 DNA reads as TGTGCCAGCAGCTTTGGCAGGGCAGGAAACACCATATATTTT. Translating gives CASSFGRAGNTIYF. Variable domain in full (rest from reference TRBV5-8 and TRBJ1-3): EAGVTQSPTHLIKTRGQQATLRCSPISGHTSVYWYQQALGLGLQFLLWYDEGEERNRGNFPPRFSGRQFPNYSSELNVNALELEDSALYLCASSFGRAGNTIYFGEGSWLTVV.

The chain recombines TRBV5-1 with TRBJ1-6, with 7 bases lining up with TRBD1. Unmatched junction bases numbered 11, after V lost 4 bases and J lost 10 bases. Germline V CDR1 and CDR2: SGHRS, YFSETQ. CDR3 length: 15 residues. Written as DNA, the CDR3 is TGCGCCAGCAGCCTGGGGGACAGCGGAGTCTCACCCCTCCACTTT. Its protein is CASSLGDSGVSPLHF.

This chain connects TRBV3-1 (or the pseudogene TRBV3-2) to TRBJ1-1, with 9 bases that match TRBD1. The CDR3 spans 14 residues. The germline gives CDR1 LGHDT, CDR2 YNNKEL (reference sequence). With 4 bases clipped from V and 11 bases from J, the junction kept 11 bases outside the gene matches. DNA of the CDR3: TGTGCCAGCAGCCCCGCGGACAGGGGTGTTCGCGCTTTCTTT. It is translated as CASSPADRGVRAFF.

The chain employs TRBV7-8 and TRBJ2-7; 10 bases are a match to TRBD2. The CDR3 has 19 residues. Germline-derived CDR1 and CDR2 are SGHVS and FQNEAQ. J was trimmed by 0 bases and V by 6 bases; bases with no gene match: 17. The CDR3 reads CASSLLRASGGVSSYEQYF. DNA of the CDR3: TGTGCCAGCAGTCTATTACGGGCTAGCGGGGGCGTGAGCTCCTACGAGCAGTACTTC.